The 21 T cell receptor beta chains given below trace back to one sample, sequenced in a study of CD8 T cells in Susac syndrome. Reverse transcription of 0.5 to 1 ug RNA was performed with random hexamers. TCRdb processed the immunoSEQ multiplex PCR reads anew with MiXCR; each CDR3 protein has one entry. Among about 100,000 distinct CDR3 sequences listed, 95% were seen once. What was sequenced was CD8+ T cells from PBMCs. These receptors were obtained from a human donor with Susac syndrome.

CDR3 nucleotide sequence: TGTGCCAGCAGCTCACCATCAAACTTAGGAGGCATTCAGTACTTC. Its protein is CASSSPSNLGGIQYF. The gene calls are TRBV7-9 and TRBJ2-4, with D maybe TRBD2 (5 bases). Germline assignment: CDR1 SEHNR and CDR2 FQNEAQ (reference sequence). V was shortened by 4 bases and J by 9 bases, with 19 bases between the two germline ends. This CDR3 is 15 amino acids long.

The CDR3 loop is CASSEWREGLEETQYF. The DNA of the CDR3 is TGTGCCAGCAGTGAATGGCGGGAGGGCCTAGAGGAGACCCAGTACTTC. The chain has TRBV25-1 and TRBJ2-5; 9 bases are shared with TRBD2. V gave up 1 base and J gave up 5 bases; unmatched junction bases: 8. The germline V gene has CDR1 MGHDK and CDR2 SYGVNS. There are 16 residues in the CDR3.

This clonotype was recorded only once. CDR3 coding DNA: TGTGCCACCAGTGACCACAACCGAGGGGCTGAAGCTTTCTTT. Residues: CATSDHNRGAEAFF. The V gene is TRBV24-1, the J gene TRBJ1-1; D perhaps matches TRBD1 (5 bases). V shed 4 bases and J shed 6 bases, with 14 bases lying between them. In germline, CDR1 is KGHDR, CDR2 SFDVKD. The CDR3 covers 14 residues.

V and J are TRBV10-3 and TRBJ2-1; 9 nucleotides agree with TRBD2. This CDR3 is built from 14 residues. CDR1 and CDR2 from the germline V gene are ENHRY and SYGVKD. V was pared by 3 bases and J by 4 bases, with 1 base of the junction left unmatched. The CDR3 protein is CAISDSGGYNEQFF. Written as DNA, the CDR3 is TGTGCCATCAGTGATAGCGGGGGTTACAATGAGCAGTTCTTC.

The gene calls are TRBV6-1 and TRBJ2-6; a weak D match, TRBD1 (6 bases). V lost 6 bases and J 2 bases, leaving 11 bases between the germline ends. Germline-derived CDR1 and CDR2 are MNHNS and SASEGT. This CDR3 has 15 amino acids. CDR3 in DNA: TGTGCCAGCAGACAGGGAGCAACTGGGGCCAACGTCCTGACTTTC. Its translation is CASRQGATGANVLTF.

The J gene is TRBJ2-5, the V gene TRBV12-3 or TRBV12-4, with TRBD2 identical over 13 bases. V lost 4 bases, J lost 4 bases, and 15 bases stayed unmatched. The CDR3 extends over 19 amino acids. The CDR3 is CASSSLDPGLAGRGETQYF. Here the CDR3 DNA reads TGTGCCAGCAGTTCCCTAGACCCGGGACTAGCGGGAAGAGGAGAGACCCAGTACTTC.

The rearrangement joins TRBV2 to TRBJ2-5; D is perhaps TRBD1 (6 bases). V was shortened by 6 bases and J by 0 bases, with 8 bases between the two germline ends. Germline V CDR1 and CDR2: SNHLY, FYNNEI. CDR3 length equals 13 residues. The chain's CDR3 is CASRRDNQETQYF. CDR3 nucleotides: TGTGCCAGCAGGAGGGACAACCAAGAGACCCAGTACTTC.

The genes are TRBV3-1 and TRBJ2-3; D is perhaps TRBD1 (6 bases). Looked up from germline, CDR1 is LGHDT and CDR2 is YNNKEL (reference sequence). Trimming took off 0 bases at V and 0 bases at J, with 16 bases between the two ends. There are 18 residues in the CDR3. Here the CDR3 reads CASSQDSGQRPSTDTQYF. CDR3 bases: TGTGCCAGCAGCCAAGATTCCGGACAGAGACCTAGCACAGATACGCAGTATTTT.

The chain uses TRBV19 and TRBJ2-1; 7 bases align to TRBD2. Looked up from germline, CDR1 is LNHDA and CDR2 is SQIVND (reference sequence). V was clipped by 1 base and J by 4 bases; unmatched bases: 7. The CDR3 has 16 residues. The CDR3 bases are TGTGCCAGTAGTATAGGGTCTAGCGGAAAGTACAATGAGCAGTTCTTC. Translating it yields CASSIGSSGKYNEQFF.

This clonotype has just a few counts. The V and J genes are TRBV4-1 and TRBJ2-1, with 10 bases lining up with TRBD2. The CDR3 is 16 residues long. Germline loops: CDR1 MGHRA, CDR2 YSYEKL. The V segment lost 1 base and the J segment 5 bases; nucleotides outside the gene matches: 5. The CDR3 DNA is TGCGCCAGCAGCCAAGCTACTAGCGGGAAGAACAATGAGCAGTTCTTC. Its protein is CASSQATSGKNNEQFF.

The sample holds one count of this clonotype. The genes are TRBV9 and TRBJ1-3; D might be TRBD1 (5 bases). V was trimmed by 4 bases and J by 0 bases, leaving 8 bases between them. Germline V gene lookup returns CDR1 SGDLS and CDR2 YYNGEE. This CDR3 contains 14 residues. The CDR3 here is CASSQQGSGNTIYF. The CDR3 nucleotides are TGTGCCAGCAGCCAGCAGGGCTCTGGAAACACCATATATTTT.

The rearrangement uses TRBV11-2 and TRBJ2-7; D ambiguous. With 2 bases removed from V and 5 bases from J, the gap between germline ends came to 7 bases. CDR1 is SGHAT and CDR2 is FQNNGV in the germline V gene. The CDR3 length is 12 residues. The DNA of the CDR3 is TGTGCCAGCAGCTTACAGGTCCACGAGCAGTACTTC. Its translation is CASSLQVHEQYF.

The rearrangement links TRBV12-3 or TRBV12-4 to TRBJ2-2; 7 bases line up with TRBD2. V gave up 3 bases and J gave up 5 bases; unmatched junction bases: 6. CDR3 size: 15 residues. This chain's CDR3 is CASSFWRETTGELFF. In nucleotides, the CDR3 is TGTGCCAGCAGTTTTTGGCGGGAGACAACCGGGGAGCTGTTTTTT.

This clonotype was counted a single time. The CDR3 here is CASSEGPRGEQYF. In DNA form, the CDR3 reads TGTGCCAGCAGTGAAGGCCCCCGGGGCGAGCAGTACTTC. The rearrangement uses TRBV2 and TRBJ2-7; a possible D gene is TRBD2 (5 bases). The germline gives CDR1 SNHLY, CDR2 FYNNEI. This CDR3 is built from 13 residues. Trimming took off 1 base at V and 6 bases at J, with 10 bases between the two ends.

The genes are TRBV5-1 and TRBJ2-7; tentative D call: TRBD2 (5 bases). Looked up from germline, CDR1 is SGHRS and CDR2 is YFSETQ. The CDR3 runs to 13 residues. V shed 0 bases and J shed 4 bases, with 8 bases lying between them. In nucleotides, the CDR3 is TGCGCCAGCAGCTTGGCCGGGGAATACGAGCAGTACTTC. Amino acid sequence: CASSLAGEYEQYF.

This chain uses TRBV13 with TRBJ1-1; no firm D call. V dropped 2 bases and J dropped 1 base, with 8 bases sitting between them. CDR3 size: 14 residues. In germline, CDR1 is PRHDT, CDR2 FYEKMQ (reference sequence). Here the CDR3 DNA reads TGTGCCAGCAGCTTAAATACTGCGAACACTGAAGCTTTCTTT. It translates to CASSLNTANTEAFF.

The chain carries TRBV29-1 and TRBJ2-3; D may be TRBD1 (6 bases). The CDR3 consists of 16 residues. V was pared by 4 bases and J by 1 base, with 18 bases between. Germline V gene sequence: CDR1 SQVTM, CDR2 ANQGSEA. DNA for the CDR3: TGCAGCGTTGGGTTGCTTGCTGGGGGCGGCACAGATACGCAGTATTTT. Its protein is CSVGLLAGGGTDTQYF.

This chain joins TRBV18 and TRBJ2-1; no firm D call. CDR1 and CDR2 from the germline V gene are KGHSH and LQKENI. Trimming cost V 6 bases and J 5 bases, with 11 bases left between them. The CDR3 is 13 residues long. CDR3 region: CASSERRNNEQFF. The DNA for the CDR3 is TGTGCCAGCTCCGAAAGACGGAACAATGAGCAGTTCTTC.

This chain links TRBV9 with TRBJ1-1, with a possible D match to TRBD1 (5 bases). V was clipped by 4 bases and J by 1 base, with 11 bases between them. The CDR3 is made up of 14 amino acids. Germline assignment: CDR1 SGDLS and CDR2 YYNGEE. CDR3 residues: CASSPGAANTEAFF. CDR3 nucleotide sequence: TGTGCCAGCAGCCCTGGGGCAGCGAACACTGAAGCTTTCTTT.

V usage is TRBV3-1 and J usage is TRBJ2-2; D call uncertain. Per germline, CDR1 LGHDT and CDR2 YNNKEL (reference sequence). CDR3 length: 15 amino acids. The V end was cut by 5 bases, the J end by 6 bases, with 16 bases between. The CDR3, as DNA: TGTGCCAGCAGCGCACTGCAATTCTCCGCCGGGGAGCTGTTTTTT. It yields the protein CASSALQFSAGELFF.

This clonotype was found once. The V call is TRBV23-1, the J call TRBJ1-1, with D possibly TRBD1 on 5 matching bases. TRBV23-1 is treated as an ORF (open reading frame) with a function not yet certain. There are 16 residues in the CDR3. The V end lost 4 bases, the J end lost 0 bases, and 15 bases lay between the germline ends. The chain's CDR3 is CASSPTTANLNTEAFF. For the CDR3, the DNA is TGCGCCAGCAGTCCGACGACAGCAAATTTGAACACTGAAGCTTTCTTT.